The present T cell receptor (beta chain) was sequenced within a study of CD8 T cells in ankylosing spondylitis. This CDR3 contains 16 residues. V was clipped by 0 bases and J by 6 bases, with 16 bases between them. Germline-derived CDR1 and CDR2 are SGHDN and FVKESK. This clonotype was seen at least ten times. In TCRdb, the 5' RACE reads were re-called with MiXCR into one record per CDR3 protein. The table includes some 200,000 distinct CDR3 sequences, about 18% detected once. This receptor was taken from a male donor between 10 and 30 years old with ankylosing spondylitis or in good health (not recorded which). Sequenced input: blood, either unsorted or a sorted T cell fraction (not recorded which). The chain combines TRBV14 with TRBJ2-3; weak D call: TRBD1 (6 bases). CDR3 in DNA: TGTGCCAGCAGCCAAGAGGTGCTGACAGGCCCGGATACGCAGTATTTT. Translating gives CASSQEVLTGPDTQYF.